Below are 25 T cell receptor beta chains sequenced from a single sample in a study of cytomegalovirus exposure and HLA in healthy donors. Vbeta (60) and Jbeta (13) primers were used in the PCR. Assay used: immunoSEQ multiplex PCR; TCRdb lists only in-frame clones, some missing. Among just under 70,000 clones listed, 75% to 85% were seen once. Sequencing was carried out using PBMCs. These receptor sequences come from a human donor in good health.

The J gene is TRBJ1-1, the V gene TRBV30; TRBD1 matches 8 bases. Trimming cost V 1 base and J 6 bases; bases outside gene matches: 4. The CDR3 runs to 13 residues. The germline gives CDR1 GTSNPN, CDR2 SVGIG (reference sequence). CDR3 protein: CAWSGYRGAEAFF. The DNA of the CDR3 is TGTGCCTGGAGTGGATACAGGGGGGCTGAAGCTTTCTTT.

This chain links TRBV5-6 with TRBJ2-7, with TRBD1 as a possible D gene (5 bases). The V end was cut by 3 bases, the J end by 2 bases, with 15 bases between. The length of the CDR3 is 15 residues. Germline CDR1 and CDR2: SGHDT and YYEEEE. The CDR3, as DNA: TGTGCCAGCAGCTCTAAGGGGATTTACACCTACGAGCAGTACTTC. This sequence encodes CASSSKGIYTYEQYF.

The rearrangement joins TRBV7-2 to TRBJ1-4, with 7 bases that match TRBD1. The germline gives CDR1 SGHTA, CDR2 FQGNSA. V trimming: 5 bases; J trimming: 7 bases; junction bases outside the gene matches: 7. This CDR3 contains 14 residues. The CDR3 region is CASSPRGMGEKLFF. The DNA for the CDR3 is TGTGCCAGCAGCCCCAGGGGGATGGGTGAAAAACTGTTTTTT.

This chain connects TRBV5-1 to TRBJ2-7, with D perhaps TRBD1 (6 bases). Germline V gives CDR1 SGHRS, CDR2 YFSETQ. The V end lost 4 bases, the J end lost 4 bases, and 9 bases lay between the germline ends. The CDR3 is 12 amino acids. Here the CDR3 reads CASSGDRYEQYF. The CDR3 region has the DNA TGCGCCAGCAGCGGAGACAGGTACGAGCAGTACTTC.

This sequence joins TRBV30 and TRBJ1-3, with 7 bases matching TRBD1. V lost 3 bases to trimming and J lost 1 base; unmatched junction nucleotides: 9. The CDR3 totals 16 residues. The V gene's germline CDR1 is GTSNPN and CDR2 SVGIG (reference sequence). Here the CDR3 DNA reads TGTGCCTGGAGGGCCCCCCAGACAGGGTCTGGAAACACCATATATTTT. Translating it yields CAWRAPQTGSGNTIYF.

This chain uses TRBV7-8 with TRBJ1-2; D uncertain. The CDR3 is 13 amino acids. Trimming left V 7 bases short and J 7 bases short, with 16 bases between. The germline gives CDR1 SGHVS, CDR2 FQNEAQ. The chain's CDR3 is CASMPSRHGGYTF. The CDR3 DNA sequence: TGTGCCAGCATGCCTTCCAGGCACGGTGGCTACACCTTC.

The rearrangement uses TRBV11-3 and TRBJ1-3; TRBD1 is a possible D gene (6 bases). The CDR3 loop spans 13 amino acids. Germline V gives CDR1 SGHNT, CDR2 YENEEA. The V end was cut by 7 bases, the J end by 0 bases, with 7 bases between. Here the CDR3 reads CASKGDSGNTIYF. DNA of the CDR3: TGTGCCAGCAAGGGGGACTCTGGAAACACCATATATTTT.

This clone has more than one count but fewer than ten. The CDR3 here is CASSLSRANSPLHF. The DNA for the CDR3 is TGTGCCAGCAGTTTAAGCAGGGCTAATTCACCCCTCCACTTT. The rearrangement joins TRBV27 to TRBJ1-6; TRBD1 is a possible D gene (5 bases). Germline V gene data show CDR1 as MNHEY and CDR2 as SMNVEV (reference sequence). This CDR3 comprises 14 residues. V lost 2 bases to trimming and J lost 6 bases, with 8 bases between them.

The J gene is TRBJ1-3, the V gene TRBV9; D gene uncertain. Trimming took 4 bases from V and 4 from J, leaving 9 bases between them. CDR1 and CDR2 from the germline V gene are SGDLS and YYNGEE. The CDR3 totals 13 residues. The CDR3 reads CASSRELGNTIYF. For the CDR3, the DNA is TGTGCCAGCAGCCGGGAGCTAGGAAACACCATATATTTT.

The chain carries TRBV27 and TRBJ2-5; 8 bases fit TRBD1. V shed 5 bases, J shed 2 bases, and the junction held 10 bases outside the gene matches. CDR1 MNHEY and CDR2 SMNVEV come from the germline V gene (reference sequence). The CDR3 runs to 16 residues. The CDR3 loop reads CASSVGQGGVQETQYF. CDR3 bases: TGTGCCAGCAGTGTCGGACAGGGCGGGGTGCAAGAGACCCAGTACTTC.

The chain uses TRBV4-1 and TRBJ2-7; 8 bases line up with TRBD1. V lost 1 base to trimming and J lost 2 bases; unmatched junction nucleotides: 10. Germline CDR1 reads MGHRA; CDR2 reads YSYEKL. This CDR3 spans 17 amino acids. CDR3 bases: TGCGCCAGCAGCCAAGGGACAGGGTTAGGGTCACCCTACGAGCAGTACTTC. Protein sequence: CASSQGTGLGSPYEQYF.

V is TRBV4-2 and J is TRBJ2-6; D might be TRBD2 (7 bases). The CDR3 has 19 residues. V was shortened by 0 bases and J by 0 bases, with 15 bases between the two germline ends. Germline loops: CDR1 LGHNA, CDR2 YNFKEQ. CDR3 amino acids: CASSQDRAGANSGANVLTF. For the CDR3, the DNA is TGTGCCAGCAGCCAAGACCGGGCGGGGGCTAACTCTGGGGCCAACGTCCTGACTTTC.

The chain couples TRBV6-1 to TRBJ2-3; D remains unclear. The CDR3 sequence is 15 residues long. CDR1 is MNHNS, CDR2 SASEGT, per germline. V lost 7 bases and J lost 0, with 14 bases in between. This chain's CDR3 is CASTVNNPSTDTQYF. In DNA, the CDR3 is TGTGCCAGCACGGTAAATAACCCAAGCACAGATACGCAGTATTTT.

The gene calls are TRBV11-2 and TRBJ1-2, with D maybe TRBD1 (6 bases). Germline loops: CDR1 SGHAT, CDR2 FQNNGV. The V gene lost 6 bases and the J gene lost 8 bases, with 19 bases spanning the gap. This CDR3 has 14 residues. The CDR3: CASSPTGQPGGYTF. The DNA of the CDR3 is TGTGCCAGCAGTCCTACCGGACAGCCTGGAGGCTACACCTTC.

A single count supports this clone. This chain uses TRBV19 with TRBJ2-3, with 9 bases fitting TRBD2. Germline V lookup: CDR1 LNHDA, CDR2 SQIVND (reference sequence). The length of the CDR3 is 15 residues. Trimming took 6 bases from V and 1 from J; bases not matched to a gene: 5. CDR3 nucleotides: TGTGCCAGTAGACGAAGCGGGGGGCGCACAGATACGCAGTATTTT. This encodes CASRRSGGRTDTQYF.

The rearrangement joins TRBV16 to TRBJ2-1, with D possibly being TRBD1 (5 bases). Germline V gene data show CDR1 as KGHSY and CDR2 as FQNENV. V lost 2 bases, J lost 6 bases, and 14 bases lay in between. The CDR3 sequence is 15 residues long. CDR3 DNA sequence: TGTGCCAGCAGCCAACTCGACAGTGCCACCAATGAGCAGTTCTTC. This sequence encodes CASSQLDSATNEQFF.

The chain has TRBV11-2 and TRBJ1-1, with TRBD1 matching 9 bases. The trim removed 4 bases at V and 5 bases at J, leaving 11 bases unmatched. The CDR3 consists of 16 residues. Germline V gene lookup returns CDR1 SGHAT and CDR2 FQNNGV. This chain's CDR3 is CASSSTSTGGSTEAFF. CDR3 DNA sequence: TGTGCCAGCAGCTCCACCTCGACAGGGGGTAGTACTGAAGCTTTCTTT. Combining the CDR3 with reference TRBV11-2 and TRBJ1-1 gives the whole variable domain EAGVAQSPRYKIIEKRQSVAFWCNPISGHATLYWYQQILGQGPKLLIQFQNNGVVDDSQLPKDRFSAERLKGVDSTLKIQPAKLEDSAVYLCASSSTSTGGSTEAFFGQGTRLTVV.

This clone was seen once. Written as DNA, the CDR3 is TGCGCCAGCAGCTTGCTAGATACGCAGTATTTT. It specifies CASSLLDTQYF. The chain uses TRBV5-1 and TRBJ2-3; no reliable D call. Germline V gene data show CDR1 as SGHRS and CDR2 as YFSETQ. The CDR3 runs 11 residues. Trimming stripped 1 base from V and 5 bases from J, with 2 bases between.

The chain couples TRBV29-1 to TRBJ2-5; D perhaps matches TRBD2 (6 bases). V shed 8 bases and J shed 8 bases, with 18 bases lying between them. CDR1 is SQVTM and CDR2 is ANQGSEA in the germline V gene. This CDR3 is 12 amino acids long. The CDR3 DNA is TGCAGCTCTACATCCGGGGAGGCCACCCAGTACTTC. This gives the protein CSSTSGEATQYF.

This chain connects TRBV30 to TRBJ2-5, with 7 bases fitting TRBD2. In germline, CDR1 is GTSNPN, CDR2 SVGIG (reference sequence). This CDR3 region has 15 residues. Trimming removed 3 bases from V and 2 bases from J; junction bases left unmatched: 9. The CDR3 DNA reads as TGTGCCTGGAGCCCGGGAGGTGGGCTACAAGAGACCCAGTACTTC. Protein sequence: CAWSPGGGLQETQYF.

This chain connects TRBV7-6 to TRBJ1-5; 7 bases line up with TRBD1. V was pared by 3 bases and J by 5 bases, with 1 base of the junction left unmatched. Germline V gene lookup returns CDR1 SGHVS and CDR2 FNYEAQ. The CDR3 loop spans 13 amino acids. The CDR3 loop reads CASSLGTDQPQHF. DNA for the CDR3: TGTGCCAGCAGCTTGGGGACAGATCAGCCCCAGCATTTT.

The V call is TRBV6-5, the J call TRBJ2-1; no clear D gene. The CDR3 runs 14 residues. Germline assignment: CDR1 MNHEY and CDR2 SVGAGI. V gave up 6 bases and J gave up 0 bases, with 9 bases separating them. CDR3 sequence (DNA): TGTGCCAGCAGGCCTTCTAGCTCCTACAATGAGCAGTTCTTC. This translates into CASRPSSSYNEQFF.

The rearrangement joins TRBV7-8 to TRBJ1-2; 7 positions match TRBD1. The trim removed 7 bases at V and 5 bases at J, leaving 19 bases unmatched. The germline CDR1 and CDR2 sequences are SGHVS and FQNEAQ. This CDR3 is built from 17 residues. Written as DNA, the CDR3 is TGTGCCAGCATCCAAACCTCAGGGGGAGTTTTTAAGTATGGCTACACCTTC. It codes for CASIQTSGGVFKYGYTF.

The J gene is TRBJ2-1, the V gene TRBV9, with D perhaps TRBD1 (5 bases). V shed 3 bases and J shed 1 base, with 11 bases lying between them. Germline-derived CDR1 and CDR2 are SGDLS and YYNGEE. The CDR3 totals 15 residues. The CDR3 DNA sequence: TGTGCCAGCAGCGCGTCAGGGTTGTCCTACAATGAGCAGTTCTTC. It encodes CASSASGLSYNEQFF. The full variable domain, with the rest looked up from reference TRBV9 and TRBJ2-1, is DSGVTQTPKHLITATGQRVTLRCSPRSGDLSVYWYQQSLDQGLQFLIQYYNGEERAKGNILERFSAQQFPDLHSELNLSSLELGDSALYFCASSASGLSYNEQFFGPGTRLTVL.

The chain links TRBV5-4 to TRBJ1-6; D gene unclear. This CDR3 is 12 amino acids long. Trimming pared 3 bases from V and 7 bases from J, leaving 5 bases between. Germline V gives CDR1 SGHNT, CDR2 YYREEE (reference sequence). The CDR3 DNA sequence: TGTGCCAGCAGCTCAGGAAATTCACCCCTCCACTTT. Its protein product is CASSSGNSPLHF.